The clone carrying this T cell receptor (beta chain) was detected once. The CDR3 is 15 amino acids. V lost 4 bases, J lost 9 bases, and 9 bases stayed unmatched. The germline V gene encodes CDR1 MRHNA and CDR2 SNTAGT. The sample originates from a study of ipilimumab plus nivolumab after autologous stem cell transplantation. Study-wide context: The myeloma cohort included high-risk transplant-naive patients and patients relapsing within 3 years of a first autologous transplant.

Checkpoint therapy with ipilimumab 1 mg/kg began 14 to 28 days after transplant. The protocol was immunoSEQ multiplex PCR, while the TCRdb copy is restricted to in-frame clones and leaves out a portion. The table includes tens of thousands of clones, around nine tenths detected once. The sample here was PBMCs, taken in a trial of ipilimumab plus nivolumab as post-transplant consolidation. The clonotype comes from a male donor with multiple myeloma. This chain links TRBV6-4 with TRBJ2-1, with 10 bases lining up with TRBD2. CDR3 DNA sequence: TGTGCCAGCAGTGTGGGAGCGGGAGGGCTCGTTGAGCAGTTCTTC. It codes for CASSVGAGGLVEQFF.